This T cell receptor (beta chain) was sequenced in a study of beta chain features in type 1 diabetes. Study-level points and caveats: Shorter TCRB CDR3s, moderately but significantly so, were found in Type 1 diabetes patients in all four CD4+ subsets.

TCRB transcripts that were expressed got sequenced, as all of the isolated RNA had been reverse transcribed. Sequencing used immunoSEQ multiplex PCR; TCRdb keeps in-frame clones, though not all of them. Of a few hundred thousand clones in the sample, about 13% were seen once. This clone has only a few counts. Its antigen is currently unknown. The CDR3 contains 14 residues. The V gene's germline CDR1 is SGHTA and CDR2 FQGTGA. Trimming cost V 3 bases and J 6 bases; bases outside gene matches: 3. Source material: naive CD4+ T cells from blood. The V and J genes are TRBV7-3 and TRBJ2-1; 9 bases align to TRBD2. The TCR originated in a woman under 30 with type 1 diabetes. This CDR3 reads CASSFSGSANEQFF. DNA for the CDR3: TGTGCCAGCAGCTTTAGCGGGAGCGCCAATGAGCAGTTCTTC.